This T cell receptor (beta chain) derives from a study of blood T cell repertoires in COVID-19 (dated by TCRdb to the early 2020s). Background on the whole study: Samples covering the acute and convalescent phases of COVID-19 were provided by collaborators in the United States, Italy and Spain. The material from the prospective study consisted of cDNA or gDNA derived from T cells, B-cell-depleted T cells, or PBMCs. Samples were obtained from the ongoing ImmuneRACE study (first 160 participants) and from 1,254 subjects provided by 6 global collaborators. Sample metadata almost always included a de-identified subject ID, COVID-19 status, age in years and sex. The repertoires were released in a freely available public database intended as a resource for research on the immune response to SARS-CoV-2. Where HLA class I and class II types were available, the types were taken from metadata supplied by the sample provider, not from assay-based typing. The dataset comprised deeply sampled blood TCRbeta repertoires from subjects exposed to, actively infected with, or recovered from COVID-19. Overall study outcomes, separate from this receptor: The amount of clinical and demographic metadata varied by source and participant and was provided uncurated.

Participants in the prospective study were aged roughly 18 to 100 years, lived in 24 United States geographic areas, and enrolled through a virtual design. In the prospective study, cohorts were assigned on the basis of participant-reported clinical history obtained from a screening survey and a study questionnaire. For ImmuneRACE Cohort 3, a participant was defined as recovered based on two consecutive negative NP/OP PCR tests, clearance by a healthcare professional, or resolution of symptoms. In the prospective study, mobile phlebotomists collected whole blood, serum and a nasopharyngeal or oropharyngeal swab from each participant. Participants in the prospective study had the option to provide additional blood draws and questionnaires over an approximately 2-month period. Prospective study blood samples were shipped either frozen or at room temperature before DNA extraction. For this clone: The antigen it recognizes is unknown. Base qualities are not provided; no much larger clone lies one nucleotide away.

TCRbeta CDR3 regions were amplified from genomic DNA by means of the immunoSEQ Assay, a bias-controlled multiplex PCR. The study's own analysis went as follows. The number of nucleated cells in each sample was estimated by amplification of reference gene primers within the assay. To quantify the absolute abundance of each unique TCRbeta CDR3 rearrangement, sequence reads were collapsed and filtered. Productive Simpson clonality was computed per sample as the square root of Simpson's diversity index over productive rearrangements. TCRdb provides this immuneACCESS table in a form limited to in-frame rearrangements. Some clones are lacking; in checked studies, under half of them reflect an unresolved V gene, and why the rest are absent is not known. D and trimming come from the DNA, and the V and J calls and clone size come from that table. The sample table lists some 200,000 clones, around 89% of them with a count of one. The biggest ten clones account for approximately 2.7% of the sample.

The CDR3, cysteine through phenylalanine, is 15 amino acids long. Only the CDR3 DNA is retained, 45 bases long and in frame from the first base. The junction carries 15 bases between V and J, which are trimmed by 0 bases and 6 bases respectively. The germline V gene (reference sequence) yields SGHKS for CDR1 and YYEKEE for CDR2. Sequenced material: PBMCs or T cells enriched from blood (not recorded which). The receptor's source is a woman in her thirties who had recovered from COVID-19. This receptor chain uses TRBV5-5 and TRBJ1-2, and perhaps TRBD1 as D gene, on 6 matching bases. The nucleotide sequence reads TGTGCCAGCAGCTTGGGCGACAGGAACGTGAATGGCTACACCTTC. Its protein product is CASSLGDRNVNGYTF.